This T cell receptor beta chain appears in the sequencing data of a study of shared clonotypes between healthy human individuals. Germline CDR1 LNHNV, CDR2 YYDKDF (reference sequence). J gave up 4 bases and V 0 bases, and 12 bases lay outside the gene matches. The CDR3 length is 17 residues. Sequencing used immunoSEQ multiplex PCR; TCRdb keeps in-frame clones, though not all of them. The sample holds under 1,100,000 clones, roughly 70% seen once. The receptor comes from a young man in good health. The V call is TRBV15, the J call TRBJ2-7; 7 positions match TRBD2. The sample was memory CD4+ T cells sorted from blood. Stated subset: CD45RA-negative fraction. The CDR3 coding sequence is TGTGCCACCAGCAGAGAGGGAGGGACCGGGACCCCATACGAGCAGTACTTC. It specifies CATSREGGTGTPYEQYF.